The 32 T cell receptor beta chains reported below all come from one sample, sequenced in a study of blood T cell repertoires in COVID-19. Method: immunoSEQ multiplex PCR; TCRdb's copy keeps in-frame clones and lacks some. Of under 200,000 clones listed, around four fifths are singletons. Sequencing was done on a sample of peripheral blood. These receptors came from a woman in her fifties or sixties with acute or convalescent COVID-19.

The chain employs TRBV5-1 and TRBJ1-4; 11 bases line up with TRBD1. CDR3 length: 16 amino acids. Losses at the gene ends were 2 bases for V and 3 bases for J; bases not matched to a gene: 3. The germline gives CDR1 SGHRS, CDR2 YFSETQ. CDR3 loop: CASSFGQGAANEKLFF. For the CDR3, the DNA is TGCGCCAGCAGCTTTGGACAGGGGGCAGCTAATGAAAAACTGTTTTTT.

This clone was counted only a few times. The CDR3 protein is CASSLANEQFF. The CDR3 bases are TGCGCCAGCAGCTTGGCGAATGAGCAGTTCTTC. The V and J genes are TRBV5-1 and TRBJ2-1; the D is unclear. Trimming removed 0 bases at V and 7 bases at J, with 2 bases between. Germline V lookup: CDR1 SGHRS, CDR2 YFSETQ. The CDR3 is made up of 11 amino acids.

The V and J genes are TRBV7-2 and TRBJ2-2; D is ambiguous. V lost 2 bases and J 8 bases, leaving 12 bases between the germline ends. Germline CDR1 SGHTA, CDR2 FQGNSA. The length of the CDR3 is 14 residues. The CDR3 DNA reads TGTGCCAGCAGCTTAAGCAGGTTACCGGGGGAGCTGTTTTTT. This gives the protein CASSLSRLPGELFF.

The chain employs TRBV18 and TRBJ1-5, with D tentatively TRBD1 (6 bases). Trimming stripped 1 base from V and 0 bases from J, with 13 bases between. This CDR3 spans 17 amino acids. The germline V gene encodes CDR1 KGHSH and CDR2 LQKENI. Here the CDR3 reads CASSPRDGQYSNQPQHF. CDR3 coding DNA: TGTGCCAGCTCACCACGGGACGGACAGTATAGCAATCAGCCCCAGCATTTT.

The rearrangement joins TRBV6-2 or TRBV6-3 to TRBJ2-1, with TRBD1 identical over 8 bases. CDR3 size: 15 residues. The J segment lost 7 bases and the V segment lost 4 bases, leaving 9 bases of the junction unmatched. CDR1 is MNHEY and CDR2 is SVGEGT in the germline V gene. The CDR3 DNA is TGTGCCAGCAGTTCCTCGGACAGGGACGGTAATGAGCAGTTCTTC. Residues: CASSSSDRDGNEQFF.

On this clone itself: At one end the junction does not follow the germline gene, possibly because of a read error. Other DNA sequences in the sample encode the same CDR3. The chain uses TRBV5-1 and TRBJ2-3; tentative D call: TRBD2 (7 bases). The germline gives CDR1 SGHRS, CDR2 YFSETQ. The CDR3 has 16 amino acids. CDR3 loop: CASSPDPGGLTDTQYF. CDR3 in DNA: TGCGCCAGCAGCCCTGACCCCGGGGGGCTGACAGATACACAGTATTTT.

Comment on this clone: Germline and junction disagree at one end, which may indicate a read error. The rearrangement joins TRBV7-7 to TRBJ1-4; the D is unclear. CDR3 length: 20 residues. Germline V lookup: CDR1 SSHAT, CDR2 FNYEAQ (reference sequence). The CDR3 DNA reads as TGTGCTAGCAGCACACGAGAGGTGTTCCCACTGACCTCCGGTTCCGAAAAACTGTTTTTT. Protein: CASSTREVFPLTSGSEKLFF.

This clone was counted only a few times. The rearrangement joins TRBV3-1 (or the pseudogene TRBV3-2) to TRBJ2-3; TRBD2 agrees at 7 bases. Germline trimming cut 4 bases from V and 0 bases from J; bases unmatched to any gene: 7. Germline V gene data show CDR1 as LGHDT and CDR2 as YNNKEL (reference sequence). The CDR3 spans 16 residues. The CDR3 is CASSLPSGPSTDTQYF. CDR3 DNA sequence: TGTGCCAGCAGCCTTCCTAGCGGCCCGAGCACAGATACGCAGTATTTT.

The genes are TRBV7-9 and TRBJ1-2; 9 bases line up with TRBD1. This CDR3 contains 14 residues. CDR1 and CDR2 from the germline V gene are SEHNR and FQNEAQ (reference sequence). Unmatched junction bases numbered 5, after V lost 3 bases and J lost 6 bases. The CDR3 DNA sequence: TGTGCCAGCAGCTTCCACAGGGGGCACCATGGCTACACCTTC. Protein product: CASSFHRGHHGYTF.

The J gene is TRBJ1-1, the V gene TRBV25-1, with no clear D. CDR3 length: 12 residues. V was cut by 8 bases and J by 7 bases, with 14 bases left in between. Germline CDR1 is MGHDK and CDR2 is SYGVNS. CDR3: CASVGRGYEAFF. Here the CDR3 DNA reads TGTGCCAGCGTCGGACGGGGTTATGAAGCTTTCTTT.

This clone was seen just once. The genes are TRBV11-2 and TRBJ2-3; D is undetermined. V was pared by 1 base and J by 2 bases, with 4 bases between. The germline V gene encodes CDR1 SGHAT and CDR2 FQNNGV. CDR3 length equals 13 residues. Here the CDR3 reads CASSLGLTDTQYF. The CDR3 bases are TGTGCCAGCAGCTTAGGACTCACAGATACGCAGTATTTT.

The CDR3 coding sequence is TGTGCCAGTAAGGCGACAGTTGGCTACACCTTC. Translation gives CASKATVGYTF. The chain combines TRBV19 with TRBJ1-2; tentatively, D is TRBD1 (5 bases). The germline V gene encodes CDR1 LNHDA and CDR2 SQIVND (reference sequence). The germline V and J ends were trimmed by 7 bases and 7 bases, with 10 bases remaining between them. The CDR3 has 11 amino acids.

V and J are TRBV11-2 and TRBJ2-3; D perhaps matches TRBD2 (5 bases). Trimming took 4 bases from V and 0 from J, leaving 17 bases between them. The germline CDR1 and CDR2 sequences are SGHAT and FQNNGV. The CDR3 extends over 17 amino acids. CDR3 sequence (DNA): TGTGCCAGCAGCTCAGGAGGACTGATATCTAGCACAGATACGCAGTATTTT. It is translated as CASSSGGLISSTDTQYF. Together with reference TRBV11-2 and TRBJ2-3, the CDR3 gives the full variable domain: EAGVAQSPRYKIIEKRQSVAFWCNPISGHATLYWYQQILGQGPKLLIQFQNNGVVDDSQLPKDRFSAERLKGVDSTLKIQPAKLEDSAVYLCASSSGGLISSTDTQYFGPGTRLTVL.

The sample holds one count of this clone. The rearrangement uses TRBV6-5 and TRBJ1-6; TRBD1 aligns across 8 bases. CDR3 size: 15 residues. CDR1 is MNHEY, CDR2 SVGAGI, per germline. V shed 7 bases and J 9 bases; nucleotides not matched to a gene: 11. CDR3 sequence reads: CASKLTGTGGSPLHF. Written as DNA, the CDR3 is TGTGCCAGCAAGTTAACCGGGACAGGAGGTTCACCCCTCCACTTT.

The V gene is TRBV6-6, the J gene TRBJ1-1; unclear D gene. The CDR3 contains 14 residues. V lost 7 bases and J lost 0, with 12 bases in between. Germline CDR1 reads MNHNY; CDR2 reads SVGAGI (reference sequence). The CDR3 nucleotides are TGTGCCAGCAACCAAGCCCCGCTGAACACTGAAGCTTTCTTT. Its translation is CASNQAPLNTEAFF.

As DNA, the CDR3 is TGCGCCAGCAGCCGCCGACCGGGACAATCCTATGGCTACACCTTC. It codes for CASSRRPGQSYGYTF. V gene TRBV4-3 combines with J gene TRBJ1-2; possible D gene TRBD1, 6 bases. V dropped 4 bases and J dropped 4 bases, with 16 bases sitting between them. The CDR3 length is 15 residues. CDR1 and CDR2 (germline): LGHNA, YSLEER.

The chain has TRBV19 and TRBJ1-2; D is possibly TRBD1 (6 bases). The CDR3 runs 16 residues. Germline V gene lookup returns CDR1 LNHDA and CDR2 SQIVND (reference sequence). V lost 6 bases and J 4 bases, leaving 21 bases between the germline ends. The DNA of the CDR3 is TGTGCCAGTAGACCCCCAGGGGCACACCCCCCCTATGGCTACACCTTC. It yields the protein CASRPPGAHPPYGYTF.

The CDR3 DNA is TGTGCCAGCAGCACCGACAGGGAAGAGAATCAGCCCCAGCATTTT. It is translated as CASSTDREENQPQHF. The chain carries TRBV7-9 and TRBJ1-5; 7 bases fit TRBD1. V dropped 5 bases and J dropped 4; count of bases not matched to a gene: 8. The CDR3 runs to 15 residues. CDR1 SEHNR and CDR2 FQNEAQ come from the germline V gene (reference sequence).

The V and J genes are TRBV5-4 and TRBJ1-1; D possibly corresponds to TRBD1 (5 bases). This CDR3 spans 14 amino acids. Germline loops: CDR1 SGHNT, CDR2 YYREEE (reference sequence). V dropped 0 bases and J dropped 4 bases, with 10 bases sitting between them. This CDR3 reads CASSLGGESTEAFF. In DNA form, the CDR3 reads TGTGCCAGCAGCTTGGGGGGCGAGAGCACTGAAGCTTTCTTT.

The V and J genes are TRBV7-6 and TRBJ1-6, with 8 bases that match TRBD1. V trimming: 8 bases; J trimming: 7 bases; junction bases outside the gene matches: 13. The CDR3 has 16 amino acids. The germline V gene has CDR1 SGHVS and CDR2 FNYEAQ. The CDR3 sequence: CASAKRTGTLNSPLHF. The DNA for the CDR3 is TGTGCCAGCGCCAAAAGGACAGGGACCTTGAATTCACCCCTCCACTTT.

The chain carries TRBV28 and TRBJ2-7; a possible D gene is TRBD2 (7 bases). Germline CDR1 is MDHEN and CDR2 is SYDVKM. The V end was cut by 1 base, the J end by 2 bases, with 15 bases between. This CDR3 contains 16 residues. The CDR3 loop reads CASSLSDGGPTYEQYF. The DNA for the CDR3 is TGTGCCAGCAGTTTATCTGACGGGGGGCCTACCTACGAGCAGTACTTC.

This sequence joins TRBV11-2 and TRBJ1-4, with 10 positions matching TRBD1. The CDR3 is 15 amino acids. Germline CDR1 and CDR2: SGHAT and FQNNGV. V gave up 5 bases and J gave up 3 bases; unmatched junction bases: 3. CDR3 nucleotides: TGTGCCAGCAGCCGGACAGGGGGGGCTAATGAAAAACTGTTTTTT. Translation: CASSRTGGANEKLFF. Complete variable domain (other parts from reference TRBV11-2 and TRBJ1-4): EAGVAQSPRYKIIEKRQSVAFWCNPISGHATLYWYQQILGQGPKLLIQFQNNGVVDDSQLPKDRFSAERLKGVDSTLKIQPAKLEDSAVYLCASSRTGGANEKLFFGSGTQLSVL.

The gene calls are TRBV19 and TRBJ2-7; perhaps TRBD1 as D (5 bases). Germline V gene sequence: CDR1 LNHDA, CDR2 SQIVND (reference sequence). The CDR3 loop spans 15 amino acids. Deletions cut 4 bases from V and 2 bases from J, with 15 bases between. CDR3 protein: CASSTADSTAYEQYF. The CDR3 DNA sequence: TGTGCCAGTAGTACCGCCGACTCGACAGCCTACGAGCAGTACTTC.

V gene TRBV29-1 combines with J gene TRBJ1-2, with 7 positions matching TRBD1. After removal of 7 bases from V and 4 bases from J, the junction contained 9 bases not matched to a gene. This CDR3 has 13 amino acids. The germline gives CDR1 SQVTM, CDR2 ANQGSEA. CDR3 sequence reads: CSAPGQFGYGYTF. The CDR3 DNA sequence: TGCAGCGCACCGGGACAGTTTGGCTATGGCTACACCTTC.

The chain combines TRBV6-5 with TRBJ1-5, with TRBD1 as a possible D gene (6 bases). CDR1 is MNHEY, CDR2 SVGAGI, per germline. Trimming pared 7 bases from V and 8 bases from J, leaving 18 bases between. There are 14 residues in the CDR3. The DNA of the CDR3 is TGTGCCAGCACTCCTAGGGGAGGGGGAGAGCCCCAGCATTTT. It encodes CASTPRGGGEPQHF.

V usage is TRBV6-5 and J usage is TRBJ1-4; TRBD1 agrees at 8 bases. The CDR3 length is 15 residues. After removal of 4 bases from V and 8 bases from J, the junction contained 9 bases not matched to a gene. Germline values: CDR1 MNHEY, CDR2 SVGAGI. The CDR3 DNA follows: TGTGCCAGCAGTTCGGGACAGGCTCGAGGGGAAAAACTGTTTTTT. It translates to CASSSGQARGEKLFF.

This chain links TRBV6-5 with TRBJ1-2; 9 bases map to TRBD1. Looked up from germline, CDR1 is MNHEY and CDR2 is SVGAGI. Trimming removed 4 bases from V and 2 bases from J; junction bases left unmatched: 5. There are 15 residues in the CDR3. In DNA form, the CDR3 reads TGTGCCAGCAGTTTCGACGACAGGGGGAACTATGGCTACACCTTC. Translating it yields CASSFDDRGNYGYTF.

The chain combines TRBV30 with TRBJ1-1; D might be TRBD1 (5 bases). The CDR3 sequence is 11 residues long. Between the trimmed V and J ends, which lost 2 bases and 11 bases, there was a span of 12 bases. Germline V CDR1 and CDR2: GTSNPN, SVGIG (reference sequence). The CDR3 coding sequence is TGTGCCTGGAGTTTCCAGGGCAGTGCTTTCTTT. It translates to CAWSFQGSAFF.

The chain carries TRBV7-2 and TRBJ2-1, with 7 bases lining up with TRBD1. The CDR3 runs 13 residues. CDR1 is SGHTA and CDR2 is FQGNSA in the germline V gene. V lost 5 bases, J lost 7 bases, and 5 bases stayed unmatched. The CDR3 spells CASSPQTGNEQFF. The CDR3 coding sequence is TGTGCCAGCAGCCCCCAGACAGGGAATGAGCAGTTCTTC.

The V call is TRBV6-2 or TRBV6-3, the J call TRBJ2-1, with D possibly TRBD2 on 6 matching bases. The CDR3 covers 13 residues. Germline values: CDR1 MNHEY, CDR2 SVGEGT. The ends were cut back, 0 bases at V and 8 bases at J, with 8 bases in the middle. CDR3 sequence reads: CASSYSRGYEQFF. The CDR3 DNA reads as TGTGCCAGCAGTTACTCTCGGGGGTATGAGCAGTTCTTC.

This sequence joins TRBV15 and TRBJ2-2; D might be TRBD1 (6 bases). The V end was cut by 3 bases, the J end by 5 bases, with 19 bases between. CDR3 length equals 17 residues. Germline V lookup: CDR1 LNHNV, CDR2 YYDKDF (reference sequence). The chain's CDR3 is CATSRYRVGIVTGELFF. As DNA, the CDR3 is TGTGCCACCAGCAGGTACAGGGTAGGGATTGTAACCGGGGAGCTGTTTTTT. The complete variable domain, with remaining parts taken from reference TRBV15 and TRBJ2-2, reads DAMVIQNPRYQVTQFGKPVTLSCSQTLNHNVMYWYQQKSSQAPKLLFHYYDKDFNNEADTPDNFQSRRPNTSFCFLDIRSPGLGDTAMYLCATSRYRVGIVTGELFFGEGSRLTVL.

The V and J genes are TRBV5-1 and TRBJ2-7; D perhaps matches TRBD1 (6 bases). CDR3 length: 15 residues. Germline loops: CDR1 SGHRS, CDR2 YFSETQ. Trimming took off 1 base at V and 3 bases at J, with 14 bases between the two ends. The CDR3 spells CASSLTSGAHYEQYF. As DNA, the CDR3 is TGCGCCAGCAGCTTGACGTCAGGGGCTCACTACGAGCAGTACTTC.